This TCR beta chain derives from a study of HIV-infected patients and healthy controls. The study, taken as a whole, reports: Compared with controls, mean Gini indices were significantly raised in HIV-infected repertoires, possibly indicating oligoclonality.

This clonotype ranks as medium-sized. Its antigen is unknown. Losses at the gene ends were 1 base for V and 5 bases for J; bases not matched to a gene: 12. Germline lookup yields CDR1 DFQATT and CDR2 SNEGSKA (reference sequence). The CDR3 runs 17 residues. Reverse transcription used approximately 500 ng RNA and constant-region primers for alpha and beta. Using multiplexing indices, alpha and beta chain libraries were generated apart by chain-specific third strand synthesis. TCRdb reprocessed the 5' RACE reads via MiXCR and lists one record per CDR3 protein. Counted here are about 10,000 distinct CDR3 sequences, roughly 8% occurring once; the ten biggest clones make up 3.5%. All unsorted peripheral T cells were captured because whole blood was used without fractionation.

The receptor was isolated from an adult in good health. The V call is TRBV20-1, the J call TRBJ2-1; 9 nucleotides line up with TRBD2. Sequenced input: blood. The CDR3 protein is CSARGYGLSSGDNEQFF. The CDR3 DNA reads TGCAGTGCTAGAGGGTACGGTTTGTCTAGCGGGGACAATGAGCAGTTCTTC.